These 19 T cell receptor beta chains originate from one sample sequenced in a study of shared clonotypes between healthy human individuals. TCRdb's copy holds only in-frame clones and misses some; the assay was immunoSEQ multiplex PCR. The sample carries under 2,000,000 clones, about 95% recorded once. Naive CD8 cells lacked CD45RO, underwent positive selection for CCR7 and left out terminally differentiated effector memory CD45RA+ cells. The specimen was naive CD8+ T cells sorted from blood. These receptors were taken from a man between 18 and 35 years old in good health.

This chain joins TRBV6-1 and TRBJ2-7; 9 bases are a match to TRBD2. V lost 7 bases, J lost 3 bases, and 4 bases stayed unmatched. The CDR3 has 13 residues. Germline V CDR1 and CDR2: MNHNS, SASEGT. CDR3 in amino acids: CASTLAGDYEQYF. Here the CDR3 DNA reads TGTGCCAGCACCTTAGCGGGGGACTACGAGCAGTACTTC.

J is TRBJ2-1 and V is TRBV28, with D perhaps matching TRBD2 (7 bases). CDR1 MDHEN and CDR2 SYDVKM come from the germline V gene. The CDR3 runs to 15 residues. The germline V and J ends were trimmed by 5 bases and 3 bases, with 14 bases remaining between them. In nucleotides, the CDR3 is TGTGCCAGCAGTCTTCGGGGGGCGATCTACAATGAGCAGTTCTTC. Protein sequence: CASSLRGAIYNEQFF.

The V gene is TRBV29-1, the J gene TRBJ1-2; tentative D call: TRBD1 (5 bases). This CDR3 is built from 13 residues. V lost 3 bases, J lost 5 bases, and 13 bases lay in between. Germline-derived CDR1 and CDR2 are SQVTM and ANQGSEA. CDR3 in amino acids: CSVEARDVYGYTF. The CDR3 DNA follows: TGCAGCGTTGAGGCCCGGGACGTGTATGGCTACACCTTC.

This chain joins TRBV25-1 and TRBJ2-1; 10 bases agree with TRBD1. CDR3 length equals 18 residues. Trimming removed 3 bases from V and 0 bases from J; junction bases left unmatched: 8. CDR1 MGHDK and CDR2 SYGVNS come from the germline V gene. The CDR3 region has the DNA TGTGCCAGCAGTGATTGGGACAGGGGCCGTTACTCCTACAATGAGCAGTTCTTC. The encoded protein is CASSDWDRGRYSYNEQFF.

The CDR3 bases are TGCGCCAGCAGCCAAGTGGGGACGGGACATGGCTACACCTTC. Protein sequence: CASSQVGTGHGYTF. The chain employs TRBV4-1 and TRBJ1-2; TRBD1 might be the D (5 bases). The CDR3 length is 14 residues. Trimming shortened V by 1 base and J by 6 bases, and 12 bases separated the two germline ends. Germline-derived CDR1 and CDR2 are MGHRA and YSYEKL.

This chain links TRBV5-5 with TRBJ2-2; no definite D call. The CDR3 contains 13 residues. CDR1 is SGHKS and CDR2 is YYEKEE in the germline V gene (reference sequence). Trimming took 4 bases from V and 6 from J, leaving 10 bases between them. As DNA, the CDR3 is TGTGCCAGCAGCCCCGTCCTCGCCGGGGAGCTGTTTTTT. This sequence encodes CASSPVLAGELFF. The whole variable domain, remainder taken from reference TRBV5-5 and TRBJ2-2, is DAGVTQSPTHLIKTRGQQVTLRCSPISGHKSVSWYQQVLGQGPQFIFQYYEKEERGRGNFPDRFSARQFPNYSSELNVNALLLGDSALYLCASSPVLAGELFFGEGSRLTVL.

The V gene is TRBV5-1, the J gene TRBJ2-2, with 10 nucleotides matching TRBD2. Unmatched junction bases numbered 11, after V lost 1 base and J lost 5 bases. In germline, CDR1 is SGHRS, CDR2 YFSETQ. The CDR3 is 18 residues long. The CDR3 region has the DNA TGCGCCAGCAGCTTGCAAGCGGGGGGGCCGTTTGGGACCGGGGAGCTGTTTTTT. It codes for CASSLQAGGPFGTGELFF.

This chain connects TRBV4-1 to TRBJ1-2, with D uncertain. This CDR3 is built from 13 residues. Germline CDR1 and CDR2: MGHRA and YSYEKL. Trimming left V 1 base short and J 4 bases short, with 7 bases between. Here the CDR3 reads CASSQVNFYGYTF. The CDR3, as DNA: TGCGCCAGCAGCCAAGTGAACTTCTATGGCTACACCTTC.

The chain carries TRBV2 and TRBJ1-4; weak D call: TRBD1 (6 bases). The V gene lost 7 bases and the J gene lost 0 bases, with 12 bases spanning the gap. The CDR3 loop spans 15 amino acids. Germline lookup yields CDR1 SNHLY and CDR2 FYNNEI. The DNA for the CDR3 is TGTGCCAGCACCTCGGGACATGCAACTAATGAAAAACTGTTTTTT. Its protein product is CASTSGHATNEKLFF.

The rearrangement uses TRBV5-1 and TRBJ2-7, with D unresolved. V lost 0 bases and J 3 bases, leaving 10 bases between the germline ends. The CDR3 totals 14 residues. The germline gives CDR1 SGHRS, CDR2 YFSETQ. The CDR3 DNA is TGCGCCAGCAGCTTGGAAAGCGAATACTACGAGCAGTACTTC. Translation gives CASSLESEYYEQYF.

This chain uses TRBV6-5 with TRBJ2-1; D might be TRBD1 or TRBD2, each matching 6 bases. V shed 6 bases and J shed 7 bases, with 13 bases lying between them. The CDR3 runs to 13 residues. CDR1 is MNHEY and CDR2 is SVGAGI in the germline V gene. CDR3 protein: CASSDGGYNEQFF. CDR3 bases: TGTGCCAGCAGCGACGGGGGCTATAATGAGCAGTTCTTC.

This clone showed up just once. This chain uses TRBV4-1 with TRBJ2-7; 10 positions match TRBD1. The junction had 9 bases not matched to a gene; V was cut back by 4 bases and J by 6 bases. The CDR3 totals 15 residues. CDR1 and CDR2 (germline): MGHRA, YSYEKL. CDR3 DNA: TGCGCCAGCAGCCCGAGACAGGGGGCAACGGGCGAGCAGTACTTC. Protein sequence: CASSPRQGATGEQYF.

The rearrangement uses TRBV4-1 and TRBJ1-6, with 7 bases aligning to TRBD1. Germline CDR1 reads MGHRA; CDR2 reads YSYEKL. CDR3 length: 18 amino acids. V lost 0 bases and J lost 2; bases outside the gene matches: 7. The CDR3 bases are TGCGCCAGCAGCCAAGATCTTCCTAGGGGGCCCTATAATTCACCCCTCCACTTT. Its protein is CASSQDLPRGPYNSPLHF.

This clone has only one observation. V and J are TRBV6-1 and TRBJ1-6; D is uncertain. Germline loops: CDR1 MNHNS, CDR2 SASEGT. The CDR3 is 12 amino acids. With 1 base removed from V and 15 bases from J, the gap between germline ends came to 10 bases. CDR3 nucleotide sequence: TGTGCCAGCAGTGAAGAGTCAGTTAGCCTCCACTTT. It codes for CASSEESVSLHF.

The chain links TRBV23-1 to TRBJ2-5; perhaps TRBD1 as D (6 bases). TRBV23-1 is an ORF, with its function uncertain. Trimming left V 6 bases short and J 0 bases short, with 11 bases between. This CDR3 comprises 14 residues. CDR3 coding DNA: TGCGCCAGCAGCCGACCAGGGGACCAAGAGACCCAGTACTTC. This sequence encodes CASSRPGDQETQYF.

J is TRBJ2-1 and V is TRBV4-3; 7 bases line up with TRBD2. CDR1 and CDR2 (germline): LGHNA, YSLEER. V trimming: 0 bases; J trimming: 7 bases; junction bases outside the gene matches: 9. The length of the CDR3 is 16 residues. The CDR3 coding sequence is TGCGCCAGCAGCCAAGATCACGCGGGAGCGGGGAATGAGCAGTTCTTC. Its translation: CASSQDHAGAGNEQFF.

The rearrangement joins TRBV28 to TRBJ2-1; 8 bases match TRBD1. Germline trimming cut 10 bases from V and 1 base from J; bases unmatched to any gene: 6. CDR1 MDHEN and CDR2 SYDVKM come from the germline V gene. This CDR3 is 14 amino acids long. The CDR3: CATWGTGSYNEQFF. The CDR3 bases are TGTGCCACCTGGGGGACAGGTTCCTACAATGAGCAGTTCTTC.

The chain employs TRBV30 and TRBJ2-7, with D uncertain. Trimming took 3 bases from V and 2 from J, leaving 8 bases between them. CDR1 and CDR2 (germline): GTSNPN, SVGIG (reference sequence). The CDR3 totals 12 residues. The CDR3 loop reads CAWRADTYEQYF. The DNA of the CDR3 is TGTGCCTGGAGGGCAGATACCTACGAGCAGTACTTC.

The J gene is TRBJ1-6, the V gene TRBV6-5; D ambiguous. CDR3 length: 14 residues. Trimming took off 5 bases at V and 10 bases at J, with 15 bases between the two ends. Germline CDR1 MNHEY, CDR2 SVGAGI. The DNA for the CDR3 is TGTGCCAGCAGTGCCATTGGGTTCCCGTCACCCCTCCACTTT. Encoded protein: CASSAIGFPSPLHF.